These T cell receptor beta chains were read from a single sample in a study of regulatory T cells in long-lasting Graves disease. MiXCR, run by TCRdb on the multiplex PCR reads, gives a single entry per CDR3 protein. The sample shows about 430,000 distinct CDR3 sequences, roughly 15% of them seen only once. This sample also appeared in a second study, on T cells in Graves' hyperthyroidism and ophthalmopathy.

The sequenced sample was peripheral blood mononuclear cells (PBMCs), obtained at new diagnosis, from a patient treated with antithyroid drugs. These receptors were collected from a woman in her forties with Graves disease. Both conserved end residues are part of each CDR3. The D gene is left open where the match is weak. Expanded clones are given a class, and other clones once, few, many or no size at all.

TGTGCCAGCAGTTTACCCCGGGGGGCGCAGGCTGAAGCTTTCTTT	CASSLPRGAQAEAFF	TRBV28	TRBJ1-1	many	.
TGTGCCAGCAGTGAAGTCGGCCCCGGGACAGCTGGCGCGAACACCGGGGAGCTGTTTTTT	CASSEVGPGTAGANTGELFF	TRBV6-1	TRBJ2-2	few	TRBD1
TGTGCCCCCTCCGAGGGGGACAATGAGCAGTTCTTC	CAPSEGDNEQFF	TRBV11-3	TRBJ2-1	many	.
TGCAGCGTCGCCATATACAGGGACACCGGGGAGCTGTTTTTT	CSVAIYRDTGELFF	TRBV29-1	TRBJ2-2	many	.
TGTGCCAGTACCCCTGCTAGCGGGAGCTTCGAGCAGTACTTC	CASTPASGSFEQYF	TRBV19	TRBJ2-7	few	TRBD2
TGTGCCAGCAGCTCCCGGGCCAGTACCGGGGAAGAAAAACTGTTTTTT	CASSSRASTGEEKLFF	TRBV7-9	TRBJ1-4	few	.
TGTGCCAGCAGCTTCGGTGGAAACTCCTACGAGCAGTACTTC	CASSFGGNSYEQYF	TRBV11-2	TRBJ2-7	many	.
TGCGCCAGCAGCCAAGTTGGGCTAGCGGGAGGGAGATGGAATGAGCAGTTCTTC	CASSQVGLAGGRWNEQFF	TRBV4-1	TRBJ2-1	few	TRBD2
TGTGCCAGCAGCCTAGCGGGGACTAGCGGCTACGAGCAGTACTTC	CASSLAGTSGYEQYF	TRBV5-1	TRBJ2-7	many	TRBD2
TGCAGTGCTAGTTCTTGGCAGCTTCCTACCTACGAGCAGTACTTC	CSASSWQLPTYEQYF	TRBV20-1	TRBJ2-7	.	.
TGTGCCAGCGGGGACAGGGGCGGCTACACCTTC	CASGDRGGYTF	TRBV28	TRBJ1-2	.	TRBD1
TGTGCCAGCAGCTCGGTCGGGCAAGAGACCCAGTACTTC	CASSSVGQETQYF	TRBV5-6	TRBJ2-5	.	.
TGTGCCAGCAGTTTGATAGGGGAAAGGTCACCCCTCCACTTT	CASSLIGERSPLHF	TRBV28	TRBJ1-6	few	.
TGTGCCAGCAGCCAGCGGGGGGCGACCTACAATGAGCAGTTCTTC	CASSQRGATYNEQFF	TRBV13	TRBJ2-1	many	TRBD2
TGTGCCAGCTCCCTCGGGTCGGGACAGGGGTCCTACGAGCAGTACTTC	CASSLGSGQGSYEQYF	TRBV6-2/TRBV6-3	TRBJ2-7	many	TRBD1
TGCGCCAGCAGCTTGGATGGAGCCTCGCACAATGAGCAGTTCTTC	CASSLDGASHNEQFF	TRBV5-1	TRBJ2-1	many	.
TGTGCCAGCAGTATCCGTCAGGTAGCGGCCTGGTGGGAGCTGTTTTTT	CASSIRQVAAWWELFF	TRBV7-9	TRBJ2-2	many	.
TGTGCCAGCAGTGAATTCGTGCCGACAGGACGCACCTCTGGAAACACCATATATTTT	CASSEFVPTGRTSGNTIYF	TRBV25-1	TRBJ1-3	many	.
TGTGCCAGCAGCTTGAACGCGGAGGCTGAAGCTTTCTTT	CASSLNAEAEAFF	TRBV5-4	TRBJ1-1	.	.
TGTGCCAGCAGTATACCACTAGCGGGAGAGGGGGGGAATGAGCAGTTCTTC	CASSIPLAGEGGNEQFF	TRBV28	TRBJ2-1	.	TRBD2
TGTGCCAGCAGTTCCGCGAACAGGGGAAAGAACTATGGCTACACCTTC	CASSSANRGKNYGYTF	TRBV6-2/TRBV6-3	TRBJ1-2	many	TRBD1
TGTGCCACCAGTGATTTGGCCGACACCGGGGAGCTGTTTTTT	CATSDLADTGELFF	TRBV24-1	TRBJ2-2	few	.
TGTGCCAGCAGCTCTCCGGGACACTTCTATGGCTACACCTTC	CASSSPGHFYGYTF	TRBV12-3/TRBV12-4	TRBJ1-2	.	.
TGCGCCAGCAGCGGGGGACAGACCCATGAAAAACTGTTTTTT	CASSGGQTHEKLFF	TRBV5-1	TRBJ1-4	.	TRBD1
TGTGCCAGCAGCCCATCCGTATACTCTGGGGCCAACGTCCTGACTTTC	CASSPSVYSGANVLTF	TRBV4-2	TRBJ2-6	few	.
TGTGCCAGCAGTCCGCACGGGTACACTGAAGCTTTCTTT	CASSPHGYTEAFF	TRBV28	TRBJ1-1	few	.
TGCAGCGTTGTTCCCGGAAGGTCCGGAAACACCATATATTTT	CSVVPGRSGNTIYF	TRBV29-1	TRBJ1-3	many	.
TGTGCCAGCAGCTTGGAGGAGGACACTGAAGCTTTCTTT	CASSLEEDTEAFF	TRBV5-4	TRBJ1-1	many	.
TGTGCCAGCTCACCACCGCAGGGGGTACAAGAGACCCAGTACTTC	CASSPPQGVQETQYF	TRBV18	TRBJ2-5	.	TRBD1
TGTGCCAGCAGCGCCACCCCCCTAGGAATATACAATGAGCAGTTCTTC	CASSATPLGIYNEQFF	TRBV7-2	TRBJ2-1	.	.
TGTGCCACCAGCAGAGACCCATATCCGGGAGGGCCCAATGAGCAGTTCTTC	CATSRDPYPGGPNEQFF	TRBV15	TRBJ2-1	many	TRBD2
TGTGCCAGCAGTGTGTTTACCCGGACAGGGGGGAATCAGCCCCAGCATTTT	CASSVFTRTGGNQPQHF	TRBV2	TRBJ1-5	.	TRBD1
TGTGCCAGCAGCTTGGTAGCTCAAGAGACCCAGTACTTC	CASSLVAQETQYF	TRBV11-2	TRBJ2-5	.	.
TGTGCCAGCAGTTACTCATTCCAGGGGAACACTGAAGCTTTCTTT	CASSYSFQGNTEAFF	TRBV6-2/TRBV6-3	TRBJ1-1	many	.
TGTGCTCTACAGGATGCTACTAACTATGGCTACACCTTC	CALQDATNYGYTF	TRBV7-2	TRBJ1-2	many	.
TGTGCCAGCAGTCCCAGGGCAGGGTCACAAGAGACCCAGTACTTC	CASSPRAGSQETQYF	TRBV12-3/TRBV12-4	TRBJ2-5	many	.
TGTGCCAGCAGGGATTCTGGGACGGTCAGCAATCAGCCCCAGCATTTT	CASRDSGTVSNQPQHF	TRBV28	TRBJ1-5	many	.
TGTGCCAGCAGTAGGACAGCCACCTACGAGCAGTACTTC	CASSRTATYEQYF	TRBV6-2/TRBV6-3	TRBJ2-7	.	.
TGTGCCAGCAGTTCAGGACAGCGGGGGGAGCCCCAGCATTTT	CASSSGQRGEPQHF	TRBV28	TRBJ1-5	.	.
TGCGCCAGCAGCCCCAATGGGGGGCCCGGGGAGACCCAGTACTTC	CASSPNGGPGETQYF	TRBV5-1	TRBJ2-5	many	.
TGTGCCAGCAGCCAGAGAGGACAGGAGCAGTACTTC	CASSQRGQEQYF	TRBV3-1	TRBJ2-7	many	.
TGTGCCAGCAGTACTAGCGGGAGCCAAGAGACCCAGTACTTC	CASSTSGSQETQYF	TRBV5-5	TRBJ2-5	many	TRBD2
TGCGCCAGCAGCTCAGACCCCCTAGGGGCTTACACAGATACGCAGTATTTT	CASSSDPLGAYTDTQYF	TRBV4-1	TRBJ2-3	few	.
TGCAGTGCTTATTCCAGACTAGCGGGGCGCACAGATACGCAGTATTTT	CSAYSRLAGRTDTQYF	TRBV20-1	TRBJ2-3	many	TRBD2
TGTGCCTGGAGTGTAGGGGAAAAACTGTTTTTT	CAWSVGEKLFF	TRBV30	TRBJ1-4	many	.
TGTGCCAGCAGCTCCCCACAGGGGGCGCGCACCGGGGAGCTGTTTTTT	CASSSPQGARTGELFF	TRBV11-2	TRBJ2-2	many	TRBD1
TGTGCCAGCAGTGCGGGACTAGCGGGAGAAGAAAACAATGAGCAGTTCTTC	CASSAGLAGEENNEQFF	TRBV27	TRBJ2-1	many	TRBD2
TGTGCCAGCAGCCCTGGGGGGAGCACCGTAGATACGCAGTATTTT	CASSPGGSTVDTQYF	TRBV9	TRBJ2-3	many	.
TGTGCCAGCAGCCTCTGGGAGGGAGAAACCGGGGAGCTGTTTTTT	CASSLWEGETGELFF	TRBV2	TRBJ2-2	many	TRBD2
TGCAGTGCGGGGGCAAATACGGGTGTCACTGAAGCTTTCTTT	CSAGANTGVTEAFF	TRBV20-1	TRBJ1-1	.	.
TGTGCCAGCAGCTTTAGCGGGCGCTCCTACGAGCAGTGCTTC	CASSFSGRSYEQCF	TRBV7-2	TRBJ2-7	few	TRBD2
TGTGCCAGCAGTACTCTAGCGGGAGAAGAGACCCAGTACTTC	CASSTLAGEETQYF	TRBV6-2/TRBV6-3	TRBJ2-5	many	TRBD2
TGCGCCAGCAGTGAATCAACAGGGGCGGAAGGCTACACCTTC	CASSESTGAEGYTF	TRBV10-1	TRBJ1-2	few	TRBD1
TGCAGTGCTAGAGATTCGGGTCAGGGGGGAGACGAGCAGTACTTC	CSARDSGQGGDEQYF	TRBV20-1	TRBJ2-7	many	.
TGTGCCATCAGTGATGCCGGGACTAGCGGCGGGGGGGAGCAGTTCTTC	CAISDAGTSGGGEQFF	TRBV10-3	TRBJ2-1	.	TRBD2